The next 30 T cell receptor beta chains were all read from a single sample in a study of regulatory T cells in long-lasting Graves disease. The authors built TCR beta libraries using iRepertoire HTBI primers and Arm-PCR of CDR3 regions. TCRdb reprocessed the multiplex PCR reads with MiXCR, giving one entry per CDR3 protein. The repertoire has around 510,000 distinct CDR3 sequences, less than 25% of them found once; the top ten carry about 8.3%. The time point here: persistent/refractory GD, antithyroid drugs over 5 years with positive TRAb. Following extraction of RNA from PBMCs, that RNA was used to make the TCR library. Sequences were derived from peripheral blood mononuclear cells (PBMCs), sampled when the disease was refractory, from a patient treated with antithyroid drugs. Receptor source: a female donor with Graves disease.

This clonotype has a count of ten or more. The V and J genes are TRBV30 and TRBJ1-1; D may be TRBD1 (5 bases). The CDR3 runs to 13 residues. Germline CDR1 GTSNPN, CDR2 SVGIG (reference sequence). Trimming took off 3 bases at V and 3 bases at J, with 11 bases between the two ends. The CDR3 is CAWRVMGDTEAFF. CDR3 coding DNA: TGTGCCTGGAGAGTCATGGGGGACACTGAAGCTTTCTTT.

This clonotype has ten or more counts. The chain uses TRBV28 and TRBJ2-7; 7 bases are a match to TRBD1. The CDR3 extends over 12 amino acids. Losses at the gene ends were 5 bases for V and 6 bases for J; bases not matched to a gene: 4. Germline V gene data show CDR1 as MDHEN and CDR2 as SYDVKM. CDR3 amino acids: CASSRPGGEQYF. CDR3 sequence (DNA): TGTGCCAGCAGTCGTCCAGGGGGCGAGCAGTACTTC.

This clonotype was recorded at least ten times. This chain connects TRBV11-2 to TRBJ2-3; D not resolved. The V gene's germline CDR1 is SGHAT and CDR2 FQNNGV. The CDR3 contains 15 residues. V gave up 0 bases and J gave up 4 bases, with 11 bases separating them. The DNA for the CDR3 is TGTGCCAGCAGCTTAGATGTGGGTTTGCCAGATACGCAGTATTTT. It specifies CASSLDVGLPDTQYF.

This clonotype has a count of ten or more. The rearrangement joins TRBV30 to TRBJ1-5; D perhaps matches TRBD1 (5 bases). The CDR3 has 15 residues. Trimming took 8 bases from V and 0 from J, leaving 17 bases between them. Germline CDR1 GTSNPN, CDR2 SVGIG (reference sequence). DNA of the CDR3: TGTGCCATGGGACCTACTTCATATAGCAATCAGCCCCAGCATTTT. Protein product: CAMGPTSYSNQPQHF.

With respect to this clonotype: An end of the junction does not agree with germline; a read error may underlie this. V usage is TRBV28 and J usage is TRBJ2-3, with D tentatively TRBD2 (6 bases). Per germline, CDR1 MDHEN and CDR2 SYDVKM. CDR3 length equals 17 residues. Here the CDR3 reads CASSPGEVGRWADAQYF. The DNA of the CDR3 is TGTGCCAGCAGTCCGGGGGAGGTAGGGCGGTGGGCAGATGCGCAGTATTTT.

In this sample, this clonotype turned up many times. The rearrangement uses TRBV28 and TRBJ2-2; D uncertain. Germline-derived CDR1 and CDR2 are MDHEN and SYDVKM. The CDR3 runs to 14 residues. Trimming pared 1 base from V and 7 bases from J, leaving 10 bases between. The CDR3 region has the DNA TGTGCCAGCAGTTTATACACGGGCATCGGGGAGCTGTTTTTT. Translating gives CASSLYTGIGELFF.

A note on this clonotype: This sequence may be a read error, since a much larger clone differs from it by one base. J is TRBJ2-7 and V is TRBV6-1; 10 bases fit TRBD2. The CDR3 consists of 14 residues. Germline assignment: CDR1 MNHNS and CDR2 SASEGT. The CDR3 DNA reads as TGTGTCAGCAGCCCTCGGACTAGCGGCTACGAGCAGTACTTC. Translation: CVSSPRTSGYEQYF.

To note about this clonotype: Since a much larger clone is just one base distant, this may be a read error. J is TRBJ2-2 and V is TRBV12-3 or TRBV12-4, with no clear D. CDR3 size: 12 residues. Trimming pared 6 bases from V and 3 bases from J, leaving 5 bases between. The CDR3 nucleotides are TGTGCCAGCAGCATGGACACCGGGGAGCTGTTTTTT. Its protein is CASSMDTGELFF.

This clonotype was seen many times. V gene TRBV24-1 combines with J gene TRBJ2-2; D may be TRBD2 (6 bases). Germline V gene lookup returns CDR1 KGHDR and CDR2 SFDVKD. V lost 4 bases to trimming and J lost 11 bases, with 16 bases between them. The CDR3 spans 14 residues. The CDR3 region is CATSDSGTSTELFF. DNA of the CDR3: TGTGCCACCAGTGACTCCGGGACTTCCACCGAGCTGTTTTTT.

This clonotype was picked up a small number of times. V and J are TRBV27 and TRBJ2-7; 10 bases fit TRBD2. The V segment lost 6 bases and the J segment 0 bases; nucleotides outside the gene matches: 11. CDR3 size: 17 residues. Germline-derived CDR1 and CDR2 are MNHEY and SMNVEV (reference sequence). The CDR3: CASSFLLTSGPSYEQYF. In nucleotides, the CDR3 is TGTGCCAGCAGCTTTCTCTTGACTAGCGGGCCCTCCTACGAGCAGTACTTC.

The chain links TRBV30 to TRBJ2-7, with a possible D match to TRBD1 (5 bases). Germline CDR1 reads GTSNPN; CDR2 reads SVGIG (reference sequence). The CDR3 loop spans 14 amino acids. V was trimmed by 3 bases and J by 3 bases, leaving 15 bases between them. The DNA for the CDR3 is TGTGCCTGGAGCCGAGCTAGGGGTCTCTACGAGCAGTACTTC. This gives the protein CAWSRARGLYEQYF.

This clonotype was observed a handful of times. The genes are TRBV15 and TRBJ2-1, with D uncertain. Germline V gives CDR1 LNHNV, CDR2 YYDKDF (reference sequence). V lost 0 bases, J lost 8 bases, and 14 bases lay in between. This CDR3 is 15 amino acids long. The CDR3 DNA is TGTGCCACCAGCAGAGAACGGGCCCCCGAGTATGAGCAGTTCTTC. Residues: CATSRERAPEYEQFF.

This clonotype has just a few counts. The chain couples TRBV20-1 to TRBJ1-2; D is perhaps TRBD1 (6 bases). This CDR3 is built from 14 residues. Trimming took off 6 bases at V and 3 bases at J, with 17 bases between the two ends. Germline V CDR1 and CDR2: DFQATT, SNEGSKA (reference sequence). The CDR3 sequence is CSAEAGAGDYGYTF. The CDR3 DNA is TGCAGTGCAGAGGCAGGGGCGGGGGACTATGGCTACACCTTC.

This clonotype has a count of ten or more. The chain employs TRBV7-9 and TRBJ2-5, with 9 nucleotides matching TRBD1. This CDR3 comprises 15 residues. Germline assignment: CDR1 SEHNR and CDR2 FQNEAQ (reference sequence). Trimming took 6 bases from V and 5 from J; bases not matched to a gene: 10. As DNA, the CDR3 is TGTGCCAGCAGTCGCCGGGACAGGGTCGGGGAGACCCAGTACTTC. Translated: CASSRRDRVGETQYF.

This chain connects TRBV20-1 to TRBJ2-2, with a tentative D call TRBD2 (6 bases). V was trimmed by 2 bases and J by 7 bases, leaving 17 bases between them. The CDR3 loop spans 15 amino acids. The V gene's germline CDR1 is DFQATT and CDR2 SNEGSKA (reference sequence). The CDR3 nucleotides read TGCAGTGCTAGACCGATCACTCTCGGGGGCGGGGAGCTGTTTTTT. Its translation is CSARPITLGGGELFF.

This clonotype was seen repeatedly, ten times or more. The chain is built from TRBV24-1 and TRBJ2-7, with 8 bases matching TRBD1. V dropped 5 bases and J dropped 7; count of bases not matched to a gene: 15. Per the germline V gene, CDR1 is KGHDR and CDR2 is SFDVKD. The CDR3 extends over 16 amino acids. CDR3 nucleotides: TGTGCCACCAGTGCCTCGGGCAGGGGGCCTACGATGGAGCAGTACTTC. Protein sequence: CATSASGRGPTMEQYF.

The CDR3 loop reads CASRGPNSAEAFF. DNA for the CDR3: TGTGCCAGCAGAGGCCCGAACAGCGCTGAAGCTTTCTTT. The rearrangement uses TRBV6-1 and TRBJ1-1; D is unclear. V dropped 6 bases and J dropped 6 bases, with 14 bases sitting between them. The CDR3 has 13 amino acids. Germline lookup yields CDR1 MNHNS and CDR2 SASEGT.

The V call is TRBV28, the J call TRBJ1-5; D uncertain. Trimming removed 3 bases at V and 3 bases at J, with 9 bases between. The CDR3 loop spans 14 amino acids. Germline lookup yields CDR1 MDHEN and CDR2 SYDVKM. CDR3 loop: CASSFGINNQPQHF. The CDR3 region has the DNA TGTGCCAGCAGTTTCGGAATTAACAATCAGCCCCAGCATTTT.

The table lists this clonotype with a few counts. The chain recombines TRBV28 with TRBJ1-3; possibly TRBD1 for D (6 bases). This CDR3 contains 17 residues. V shed 5 bases and J shed 0 bases, with 17 bases lying between them. From germline, CDR1 is MDHEN and CDR2 SYDVKM. The CDR3 region has the DNA TGTGCCAGCAGTGCCATGGGGGCTACCGGCTCTGGAAACACCATATATTTT. Translating gives CASSAMGATGSGNTIYF.

This clonotype was observed many times. The J gene is TRBJ1-2, the V gene TRBV7-2; 12 nucleotides agree with TRBD1. The CDR3 is made up of 14 amino acids. Per germline, CDR1 SGHTA and CDR2 FQGNSA. V lost 5 bases to trimming and J lost 11 bases; unmatched junction nucleotides: 9. CDR3: CASSLTGTGGWYTF. The CDR3 nucleotides read TGTGCCAGCAGCCTAACCGGGACAGGGGGCTGGTACACCTTC. The whole variable domain, filled in from reference TRBV7-2 and TRBJ1-2, reads GAGVSQSPSNKVTEKGKDVELRCDPISGHTALYWYRQSLGQGLEFLIYFQGNSAPDKSGLPSDRFSAERTGGSVSTLTIQRTQQEDSAVYLCASSLTGTGGWYTFGSGTRLTVV.

This clonotype was observed at least ten times. The rearrangement joins TRBV28 to TRBJ2-7, with 10 bases fitting TRBD1. CDR1 MDHEN and CDR2 SYDVKM come from the germline V gene. The CDR3 extends over 13 amino acids. Losses at the gene ends were 8 bases for V and 4 bases for J; bases not matched to a gene: 5. For the CDR3, the DNA is TGTGCCAGCCCGGGACAGGGGATGTACGAGCAGTACTTC. The encoded protein is CASPGQGMYEQYF.

The V gene is TRBV30, the J gene TRBJ1-1; D ambiguous. Trimming pared 1 base from V and 4 bases from J, leaving 16 bases between. The CDR3 contains 15 residues. Germline assignment: CDR1 GTSNPN and CDR2 SVGIG (reference sequence). The DNA of the CDR3 is TGTGCCTGGAGTGAGATGGGGAGACGCCGCACTGAAGCTTTCTTT. Translation: CAWSEMGRRRTEAFF.

This clonotype came up many times. V and J are TRBV12-3 or TRBV12-4 and TRBJ1-2; 7 positions match TRBD1. V was pared by 5 bases and J by 5 bases, with 5 bases of the junction left unmatched. The CDR3 is 13 amino acids. CDR3 protein: CASSRTGQYGYTF. The CDR3 bases are TGTGCCAGCAGTAGAACGGGACAGTATGGCTACACCTTC.

Regarding this clonotype: The junction departs from the called germline gene at one end, perhaps through a read error. CDR3 amino acids: CVSSYSGLAKNIQYF. CDR3 nucleotide sequence: TGTGTCAGCAGCTACTCGGGCCTAGCCAAAAACATTCAGTACTTC. This chain links TRBV3-1 with TRBJ2-4, with D hard to call. Looked up from germline, CDR1 is LGHDT and CDR2 is YNNKEL (reference sequence). This CDR3 region has 15 residues.

In this sample, this clonotype turned up many times. A far larger clone lies a single base away; this is likely a read error. The V and J genes are TRBV6-1 and TRBJ2-5; no definite D call. The ends were cut back, 6 bases at V and 4 bases at J, with 6 bases in the middle. CDR1 is MNHNS and CDR2 is SASEGT in the germline V gene. The CDR3 contains 11 residues. Here the CDR3 reads CASSMGETQYF. CDR3 bases: TGTGCCAGCAGCATGGGAGAGACCCAGTACTTC.

This clonotype showed up many times. The chain carries TRBV28 and TRBJ2-7; D remains unclear. The CDR3 has 15 amino acids. Trimming removed 3 bases from V and 2 bases from J, with 14 bases in between. Germline V gene sequence: CDR1 MDHEN, CDR2 SYDVKM. Here the CDR3 DNA reads TGTGCCAGCAGTTTCGCTACTAAGGGCCCCTACGAGCAGTACTTC. Translated, it gives CASSFATKGPYEQYF.

This clonotype was counted only a few times. The chain has TRBV6-1 and TRBJ1-5, with a tentative D call TRBD1 (5 bases). Germline lookup yields CDR1 MNHNS and CDR2 SASEGT. V lost 2 bases and J lost 12, with 11 bases in between. There are 12 residues in the CDR3. DNA for the CDR3: TGTGCCAGCAGTGAACCCCCCAGGGACCAGCATTTT. Translated, it gives CASSEPPRDQHF.

J is TRBJ1-1 and V is TRBV29-1; D is ambiguous. The V gene lost 4 bases and the J gene lost 4 bases, with 7 bases spanning the gap. Per germline, CDR1 SQVTM and CDR2 ANQGSEA. The length of the CDR3 is 11 residues. The DNA of the CDR3 is TGCAGCGTTGGGGAGGGCACTGAAGCTTTCTTT. Translation: CSVGEGTEAFF.

This clonotype has only a few counts. This sequence joins TRBV30 and TRBJ1-4; D not resolved. V was shortened by 5 bases and J by 4 bases, with 8 bases between the two germline ends. Germline CDR1 and CDR2: GTSNPN and SVGIG (reference sequence). This CDR3 contains 12 residues. Here the CDR3 reads CAWGSVNEKLFF. The CDR3 DNA sequence: TGTGCCTGGGGTTCGGTTAATGAAAAACTGTTTTTT. Full variable domain (rest looked up from reference TRBV30 and TRBJ1-4): SQTIHQWPATLVQPVGSPLSLECTVEGTSNPNLYWYRQAAGRGLQLLFYSVGIGQISSEVPQNLSASRPQDRQFILSSKKLLLSDSGFYLCAWGSVNEKLFFGSGTQLSVL.

This clonotype was seen a few times. A clone one base away is much larger, so this may be a read error. The CDR3 ends on some other residue instead of the conserved phenylalanine or tryptophan, so this is likely a read error. This sequence joins TRBV6-2 or TRBV6-3 and TRBJ2-7; maybe TRBD2 (6 bases). This CDR3 has 14 residues. The ends were cut back, 6 bases at V and 3 bases at J, with 15 bases in the middle. The germline V gene has CDR1 MNHEY and CDR2 SVGEGT. The CDR3 coding sequence is TGTGCCAGCAGGGTAGCCAGGCGGGGCTACGAGCAGTACCTC. Amino acid sequence: CASRVARRGYEQYL.